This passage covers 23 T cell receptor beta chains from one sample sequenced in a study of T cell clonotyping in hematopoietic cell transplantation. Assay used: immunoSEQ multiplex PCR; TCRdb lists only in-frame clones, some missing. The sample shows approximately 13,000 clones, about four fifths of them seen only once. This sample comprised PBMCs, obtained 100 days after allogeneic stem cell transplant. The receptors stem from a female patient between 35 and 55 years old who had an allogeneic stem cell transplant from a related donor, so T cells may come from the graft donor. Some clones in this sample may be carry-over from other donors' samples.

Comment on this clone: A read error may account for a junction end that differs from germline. The CDR3 DNA is TGTGCTAGCAGCCGGGTAGGGGGCAATGAGCAGTTCTTC. It is translated as CASSRVGGNEQFF. The chain joins TRBV7-7 to TRBJ2-1; tentative D call: TRBD1 (6 bases). This CDR3 spans 13 amino acids. CDR1 is SSHAT, CDR2 FNYEAQ, per germline (reference sequence).

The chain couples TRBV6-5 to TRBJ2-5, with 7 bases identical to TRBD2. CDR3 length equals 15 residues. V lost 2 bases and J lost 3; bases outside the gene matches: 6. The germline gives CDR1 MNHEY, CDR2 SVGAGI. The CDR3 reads CASSYIVGGEETQYF. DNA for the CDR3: TGTGCCAGCAGTTACATTGTGGGGGGGGAAGAGACCCAGTACTTC.

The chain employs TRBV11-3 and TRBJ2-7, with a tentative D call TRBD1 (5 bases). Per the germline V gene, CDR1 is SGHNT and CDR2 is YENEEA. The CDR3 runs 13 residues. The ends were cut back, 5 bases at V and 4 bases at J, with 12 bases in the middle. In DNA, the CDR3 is TGTGCCAGCAGCCTCAACCCAGGGTACGAGCAGTACTTC. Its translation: CASSLNPGYEQYF.

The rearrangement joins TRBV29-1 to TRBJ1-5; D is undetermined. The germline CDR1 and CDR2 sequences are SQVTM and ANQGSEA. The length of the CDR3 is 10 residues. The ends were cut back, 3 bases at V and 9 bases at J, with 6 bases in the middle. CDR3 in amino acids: CSVDAGPQHF. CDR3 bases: TGCAGCGTTGATGCAGGGCCCCAGCATTTT.

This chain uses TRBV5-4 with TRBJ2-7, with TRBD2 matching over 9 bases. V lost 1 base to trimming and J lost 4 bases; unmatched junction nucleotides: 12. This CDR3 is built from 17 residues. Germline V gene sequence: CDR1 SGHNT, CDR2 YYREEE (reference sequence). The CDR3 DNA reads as TGTGCCAGCAGCTTGACTACTTTTGCGGGAGGGGGGTACGAGCAGTACTTC. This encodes CASSLTTFAGGGYEQYF.

CDR3 protein: CASSQDDRGWTEAFF. CDR3 bases: TGTGCCAGCAGCCAAGATGACAGGGGGTGGACTGAAGCTTTCTTT. The chain uses TRBV4-2 and TRBJ1-1, with 9 bases aligning to TRBD1. Trimming cost V 0 bases and J 5 bases; bases outside gene matches: 4. The CDR3 is made up of 15 amino acids. Germline V gene sequence: CDR1 LGHNA, CDR2 YNFKEQ.

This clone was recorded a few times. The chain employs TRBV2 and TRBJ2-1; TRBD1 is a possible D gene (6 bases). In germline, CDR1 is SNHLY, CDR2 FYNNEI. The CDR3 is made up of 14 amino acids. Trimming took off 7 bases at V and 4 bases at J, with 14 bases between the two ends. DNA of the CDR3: TGTGCCAGCAACGAACTCACAGGGTACAATGAGCAGTTCTTC. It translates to CASNELTGYNEQFF.

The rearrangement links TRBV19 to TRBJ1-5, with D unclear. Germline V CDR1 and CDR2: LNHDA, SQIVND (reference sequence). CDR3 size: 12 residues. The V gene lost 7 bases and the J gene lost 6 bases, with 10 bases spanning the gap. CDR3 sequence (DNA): TGTGCCAGTAAGAAGGGCGGTCAGCCCCAGCATTTT. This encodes CASKKGGQPQHF.

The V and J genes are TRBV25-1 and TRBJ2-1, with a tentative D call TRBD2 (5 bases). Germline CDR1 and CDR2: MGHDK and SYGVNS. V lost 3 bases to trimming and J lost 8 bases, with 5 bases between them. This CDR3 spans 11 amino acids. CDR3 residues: CASSDGDEQFF. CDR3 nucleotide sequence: TGTGCCAGCAGTGACGGGGATGAGCAGTTCTTC.

The CDR3 coding sequence is TGCGCCAGCAGCCTTGCTGGGGTTACGGGTCGGAACACCGGGGAGCTGTTTTTT. Translated: CASSLAGVTGRNTGELFF. The rearrangement joins TRBV4-1 to TRBJ2-2; D gene ambiguous. Germline CDR1 is MGHRA and CDR2 is YSYEKL. The CDR3 runs 18 residues. V shed 4 bases and J shed 1 base, with 19 bases lying between them.

The CDR3 nucleotides are TGTGCCTGGAGAGGACACGAGGGGACTGAAGCTTTCTTT. This encodes CAWRGHEGTEAFF. This rearrangement joins TRBV30 to TRBJ1-1, with a possible D match to TRBD1 (5 bases). V gave up 3 bases and J gave up 5 bases, with 13 bases separating them. The length of the CDR3 is 13 residues. Looked up from germline, CDR1 is GTSNPN and CDR2 is SVGIG (reference sequence). The complete variable domain, with remaining parts taken from reference TRBV30 and TRBJ1-1, reads SQTIHQWPATLVQPVGSPLSLECTVEGTSNPNLYWYRQAAGRGLQLLFYSVGIGQISSEVPQNLSASRPQDRQFILSSKKLLLSDSGFYLCAWRGHEGTEAFFGQGTRLTVV.

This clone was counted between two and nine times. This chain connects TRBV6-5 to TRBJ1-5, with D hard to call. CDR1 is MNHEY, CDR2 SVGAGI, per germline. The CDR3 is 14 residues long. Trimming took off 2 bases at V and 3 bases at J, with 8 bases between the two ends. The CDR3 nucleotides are TGTGCCAGCAGTTACGAAGGGTACAATCAGCCCCAGCATTTT. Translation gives CASSYEGYNQPQHF.

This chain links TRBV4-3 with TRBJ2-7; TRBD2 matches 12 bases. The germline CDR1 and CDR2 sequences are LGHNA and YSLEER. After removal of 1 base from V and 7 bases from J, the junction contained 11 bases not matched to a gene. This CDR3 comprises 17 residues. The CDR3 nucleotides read TGCGCCAGCAGCCAAGGGGACCCTAGCGGGAGGGCCCAAGAGCAGTACTTC. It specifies CASSQGDPSGRAQEQYF.

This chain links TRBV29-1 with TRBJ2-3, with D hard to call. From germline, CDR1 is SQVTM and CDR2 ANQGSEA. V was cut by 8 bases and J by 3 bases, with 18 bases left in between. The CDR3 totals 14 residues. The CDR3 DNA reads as TGCAGCCACTCTCCCCCAGACGGAACAGATACGCAGTATTTT. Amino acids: CSHSPPDGTDTQYF.

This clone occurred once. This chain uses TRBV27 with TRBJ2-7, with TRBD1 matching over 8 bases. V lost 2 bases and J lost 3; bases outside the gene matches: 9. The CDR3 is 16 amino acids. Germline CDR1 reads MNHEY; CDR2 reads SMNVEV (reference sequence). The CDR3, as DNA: TGTGCCAGCAGTTTAGGTTTTGGACAGGGTAACTACGAGCAGTACTTC. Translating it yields CASSLGFGQGNYEQYF.

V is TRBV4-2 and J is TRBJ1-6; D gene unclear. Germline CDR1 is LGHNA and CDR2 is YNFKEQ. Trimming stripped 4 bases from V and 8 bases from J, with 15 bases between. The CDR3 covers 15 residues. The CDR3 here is CASSPHPDSDSPLHF. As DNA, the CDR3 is TGTGCCAGCAGCCCTCACCCCGATAGTGATTCACCCCTCCACTTT.

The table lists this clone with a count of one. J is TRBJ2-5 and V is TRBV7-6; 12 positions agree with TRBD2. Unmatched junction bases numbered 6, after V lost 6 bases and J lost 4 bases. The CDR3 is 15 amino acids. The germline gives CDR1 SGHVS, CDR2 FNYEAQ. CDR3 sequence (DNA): TGTGCCAGCAGGCGTACTAGCGGGAGGTTAGAGACCCAGTACTTC. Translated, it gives CASRRTSGRLETQYF.

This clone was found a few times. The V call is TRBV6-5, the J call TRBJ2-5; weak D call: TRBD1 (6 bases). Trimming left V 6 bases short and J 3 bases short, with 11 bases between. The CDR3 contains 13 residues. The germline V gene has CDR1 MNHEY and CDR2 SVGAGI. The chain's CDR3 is CASRPWDKETQYF. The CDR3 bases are TGTGCCAGCAGGCCCTGGGACAAAGAGACCCAGTACTTC.

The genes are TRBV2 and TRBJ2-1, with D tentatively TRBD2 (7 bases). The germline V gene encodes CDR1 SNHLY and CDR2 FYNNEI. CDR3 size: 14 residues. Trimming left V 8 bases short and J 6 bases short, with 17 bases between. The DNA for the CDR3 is TGTGCCAGCCTAAGCCGAGGGGGGGGCAATGAGCAGTTCTTC. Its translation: CASLSRGGGNEQFF.

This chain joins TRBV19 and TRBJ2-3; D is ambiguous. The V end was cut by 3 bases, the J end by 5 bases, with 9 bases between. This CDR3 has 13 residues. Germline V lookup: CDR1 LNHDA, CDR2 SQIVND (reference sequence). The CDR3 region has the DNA TGTGCCAGTAGTATGAGTCGGGTAGATACGCAGTATTTT. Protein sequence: CASSMSRVDTQYF. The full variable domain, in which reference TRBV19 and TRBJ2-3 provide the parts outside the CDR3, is DGGITQSPKYLFRKEGQNVTLSCEQNLNHDAMYWYRQDPGQGLRLIYYSQIVNDFQKGDIAEGYSVSREKKESFPLTVTSAQKNPTAFYLCASSMSRVDTQYFGPGTRLTVL.

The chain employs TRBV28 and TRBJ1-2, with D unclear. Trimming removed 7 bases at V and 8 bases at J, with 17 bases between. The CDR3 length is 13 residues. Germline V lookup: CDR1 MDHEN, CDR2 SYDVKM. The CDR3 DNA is TGTGCCAGCAAATTACGTGACCCCAGCGGCTACACCTTC. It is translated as CASKLRDPSGYTF.

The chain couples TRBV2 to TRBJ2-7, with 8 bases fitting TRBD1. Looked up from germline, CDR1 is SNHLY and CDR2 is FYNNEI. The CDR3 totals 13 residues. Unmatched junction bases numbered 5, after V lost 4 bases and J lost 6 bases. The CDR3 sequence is CASSGSRGREQYF. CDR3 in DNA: TGTGCCAGCAGTGGTAGCAGGGGGCGCGAGCAGTACTTC. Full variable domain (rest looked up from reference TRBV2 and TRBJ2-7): EPEVTQTPSHQVTQMGQEVILRCVPISNHLYFYWYRQILGQKVEFLVSFYNNEISEKSEIFDDQFSVERPDGSNFTLKIRSTKLEDSAMYFCASSGSRGREQYFGPGTRLTVT.

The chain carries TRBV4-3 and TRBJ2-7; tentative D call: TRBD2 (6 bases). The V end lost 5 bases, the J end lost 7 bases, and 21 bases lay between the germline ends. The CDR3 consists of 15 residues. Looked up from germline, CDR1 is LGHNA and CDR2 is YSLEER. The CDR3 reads CASSSTTGFAGEQYF. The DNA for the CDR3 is TGCGCCAGCAGCTCCACCACTGGATTCGCGGGGGAGCAGTACTTC.